These 8 T cell receptor beta chains share one sample of origin, sequenced in a study of cytomegalovirus exposure and HLA in healthy donors. Primers: 60 Vbeta forward and 13 Jbeta reverse. Clones were sequenced by immunoSEQ multiplex PCR, and TCRdb holds only the in-frame ones, with some missing. The data show under 300,000 clones, 70% to 90% seen once. Sequencing was performed on PBMCs. These receptors all come from a man in his forties in good health and CMV-seropositive.

The V call is TRBV28, the J call TRBJ2-7; the match to TRBD1 covers 8 bases. J gave up 2 bases and V 6 bases, and 9 bases lay outside the gene matches. This CDR3 is 15 amino acids long. Germline CDR1 MDHEN, CDR2 SYDVKM. The CDR3: CASRQQGGRTYEQYF. The CDR3 DNA reads as TGTGCCAGCAGGCAACAGGGGGGAAGAACCTACGAGCAGTACTTC. The whole variable domain, filled in from reference TRBV28 and TRBJ2-7, reads DVKVTQSSRYLVKRTGEKVFLECVQDMDHENMFWYRQDPGLGLRLIYFSYDVKMKEKGDIPEGYSVSREKKERFSLILESASTNQTSMYLCASRQQGGRTYEQYFGPGTRLTVT.

Remarks on this clone: The sample has other DNA sequences that encode this CDR3 too. The chain is built from TRBV4-1 and TRBJ1-3; D gene ambiguous. The V end was cut by 0 bases, the J end by 4 bases, with 4 bases between. This CDR3 comprises 13 residues. Germline CDR1 MGHRA, CDR2 YSYEKL. The CDR3 DNA sequence: TGCGCCAGCAGCCAAGATAGAGGAAACACCATATATTTT. Translation gives CASSQDRGNTIYF.

The V gene is TRBV19, the J gene TRBJ2-1; D may be TRBD1 (5 bases). The germline CDR1 and CDR2 sequences are LNHDA and SQIVND (reference sequence). This CDR3 is built from 14 residues. V lost 4 bases, J lost 2 bases, and 9 bases lay in between. DNA of the CDR3: TGTGCCAGTAGTAAGCAGGGCACCTACAATGAGCAGTTCTTC. It encodes CASSKQGTYNEQFF.

The gene calls are TRBV5-6 and TRBJ2-7; 7 bases align to TRBD2. This CDR3 has 16 amino acids. The J segment lost 2 bases and the V segment lost 0 bases, leaving 8 bases of the junction unmatched. The V gene's germline CDR1 is SGHDT and CDR2 YYEEEE. The CDR3 spells CASSLVFERDAYEQYF. CDR3 nucleotide sequence: TGTGCCAGCAGCTTGGTCTTCGAGCGGGACGCCTACGAGCAGTACTTC.

Remarks on this clone: At one end, the junction sequence differs from germline, possibly due to a read error. The V call is TRBV7-9, the J call TRBJ1-4; maybe TRBD1 (6 bases). CDR1 SEHNR and CDR2 FQNEAQ come from the germline V gene (reference sequence). This CDR3 has 14 amino acids. CDR3 residues: CSSSLRGGGEKLFF. CDR3 in DNA: TGTTCCAGCAGCTTAAGGGGAGGGGGTGAAAAACTGTTTTTT.

This chain connects TRBV7-6 to TRBJ1-2, with 10 bases fitting TRBD1. Germline assignment: CDR1 SGHVS and CDR2 FNYEAQ. The CDR3 length is 15 residues. The V gene end was trimmed by 1 base and the J gene end by 5 bases; junction bases not matched to a gene: 4. CDR3 in amino acids: CASSLGRDRGYGYTF. For the CDR3, the DNA is TGTGCCAGCAGCTTAGGCCGGGACAGGGGATATGGCTACACCTTC.

The chain recombines TRBV28 with TRBJ2-1, with TRBD1 as a possible D gene (6 bases). Trimming stripped 4 bases from V and 4 bases from J, with 29 bases between. The CDR3 covers 20 residues. The germline V gene encodes CDR1 MDHEN and CDR2 SYDVKM. Here the CDR3 reads CASSSPPGAYREGRYNEQFF. CDR3 nucleotide sequence: TGTGCCAGCAGTTCACCCCCTGGGGCTTACAGGGAAGGACGATACAATGAGCAGTTCTTC.

This clone was detected once. The rearrangement links TRBV25-1 to TRBJ1-1; 8 nucleotides align to TRBD1. V lost 4 bases, J lost 2 bases, and 3 bases stayed unmatched. This CDR3 region has 14 residues. Germline V gives CDR1 MGHDK, CDR2 SYGVNS. In nucleotides, the CDR3 is TGTGCCAGCAGTGCCCCAGGGGGCAACACTGAAGCTTTCTTT. It specifies CASSAPGGNTEAFF.